The 21 T cell receptor beta chains below were found in one sample sequenced in a study of CD8+CD57+ T cells in acquired aplastic anemia. Investigators profiled TCR beta VDJ and CDR3 from genomic DNA template. TCRdb recomputed calls from the reads with MiXCR, one row per CDR3 protein. The sample has about 180,000 distinct CDR3 sequences; approximately 49% are singletons. Sequences were obtained from sorted CD4+, CD8+, or CD8+CD57+ T cells (not recorded which) from PBMCs. These receptors were collected from a human donor in good health.

This clonotype was detected many times. V usage is TRBV29-1 and J usage is TRBJ1-2; 7 bases agree with TRBD1. V lost 6 bases, J lost 5 bases, and 6 bases stayed unmatched. The CDR3 extends over 12 amino acids. CDR1 SQVTM and CDR2 ANQGSEA come from the germline V gene. DNA for the CDR3: TGCAGCGTCAAGATGACAGGGTATGGCTACACCTTC. Protein sequence: CSVKMTGYGYTF.

V gene TRBV19 combines with J gene TRBJ2-7, with 10 bases lining up with TRBD1. After removal of 2 bases from V and 4 bases from J, the junction contained 5 bases not matched to a gene. The CDR3 has 15 residues. The V gene's germline CDR1 is LNHDA and CDR2 SQIVND (reference sequence). This chain's CDR3 is CASSIRGDRGYEQYF. The DNA of the CDR3 is TGTGCCAGTAGTATAAGGGGGGACAGGGGATACGAGCAGTACTTC.

This clonotype appeared a single time. This clone may be a read error of a much larger clone one base away. This sequence joins TRBV4-1 and TRBJ1-4; D unresolved. Germline CDR1 reads MGHRA; CDR2 reads YSYEKL. The CDR3 runs to 11 residues. CDR3 sequence (DNA): TGCGCCAGCCGCAAGGAGGAAAACCTGTTTTTT. Translating it yields CASRKEENLFF.

Comments on this clonotype: A much larger clone differs by one base, so this may be a read error. CDR3 residues: CATNPKPLSPLHF. The CDR3 DNA reads as TGTGCCACCAACCCGAAACCGCTATCACCCCTCCACTTT. The chain is built from TRBV28 and TRBJ1-6; D not resolved. The germline V gene has CDR1 MDHEN and CDR2 SYDVKM. The CDR3 is made up of 13 amino acids. V lost 10 bases and J 10 bases, leaving 17 bases between the germline ends.

The sample holds many counts of this clonotype. The V call is TRBV14, the J call TRBJ2-7; 15 nucleotides align to TRBD2. Trimming cost V 2 bases and J 6 bases; bases outside gene matches: 11. CDR1 and CDR2 from the germline V gene are SGHDN and FVKESK. The length of the CDR3 is 18 residues. The CDR3 bases are TGTGCCAGCAGCCAAATTGGACTAGCGGGAGGGCCGCAGGGCGAGCAGTACTTC. Translating it yields CASSQIGLAGGPQGEQYF.

Points on this clonotype: The missing conserved phenylalanine or tryptophan at the end of this CDR3 makes a read error likely. The chain uses TRBV24-1 and TRBJ2-5, with 8 bases fitting TRBD2. The ends lost 10 bases at V and 7 bases at J; junction bases unmatched: 13. Germline CDR1 KGHDR, CDR2 SFDVKD. The CDR3 contains 14 residues. CDR3 in DNA: TGTGCCACTGAATCAGCGGGAGTGGAAGGGACCCAGTACCTC. This encodes CATESAGVEGTQYL.

The CDR3 DNA reads TGCGCCAGCAGCCAAGTGGCTAGCGGGGAGGGCTACAATGAGCAGTTCTTC. Protein product: CASSQVASGEGYNEQFF. This chain connects TRBV4-1 to TRBJ2-1; the match to TRBD2 covers 9 bases. The CDR3 has 17 amino acids. V shed 1 base and J 3 bases; nucleotides not matched to a gene: 7. CDR1 MGHRA and CDR2 YSYEKL come from the germline V gene.

The V gene is TRBV7-9, the J gene TRBJ2-5, with 16 bases fitting TRBD2. V shed 5 bases, J shed 4 bases, and the junction held 4 bases outside the gene matches. This CDR3 spans 16 amino acids. CDR1 is SEHNR, CDR2 FQNEAQ, per germline (reference sequence). Written as DNA, the CDR3 is TGTGCCAGCAGCGTCGGGACTAGCGGGGGGGGAGAGACCCAGTACTTC. The encoded protein is CASSVGTSGGGETQYF.

This clonotype was seen ten or more times. The chain employs TRBV7-3 and TRBJ2-1; D ambiguous. The germline V and J ends were trimmed by 11 bases and 12 bases, with 14 bases remaining between them. Germline lookup yields CDR1 SGHTA and CDR2 FQGTGA. The CDR3 is 10 amino acids. The CDR3 bases are TGTGCCGCGCCTCTTTTGAGGCAGTTCTTC. Its protein is CAAPLLRQFF.

In its sample, this clonotype was seen many times. The chain couples TRBV4-3 to TRBJ2-7; possibly TRBD1 for D (6 bases). Trimming took 1 base from V and 0 from J, leaving 13 bases between them. The CDR3 covers 16 residues. Per germline, CDR1 LGHNA and CDR2 YSLEER. This chain's CDR3 is CASSQARGTSSYEQYF. The DNA of the CDR3 is TGCGCCAGCAGCCAAGCGAGGGGGACGAGCTCCTACGAGCAGTACTTC.

Points on this clonotype: A read error may be the cause here, since a much bigger clone is one base away. The V gene is TRBV5-8, the J gene TRBJ1-1; 10 bases map to TRBD1. Germline V lookup: CDR1 SGHTS, CDR2 YDEGEE. The junction had 8 bases not matched to a gene; V was cut back by 7 bases and J by 5 bases. CDR3 length: 14 amino acids. CDR3 region: CASFRQGAGTEAFF. Here the CDR3 DNA reads TGTGCCAGCTTCAGACAGGGGGCAGGGACTGAAGCTTTCTTT. Full variable domain (outside the CDR3, taken from reference TRBV5-8 and TRBJ1-1): EAGVTQSPTHLIKTRGQQATLRCSPISGHTSVYWYQQALGLGLQFLLWYDEGEERNRGNFPPRFSGRQFPNYSSELNVNALELEDSALYLCASFRQGAGTEAFFGQGTRLTVV.

The V gene is TRBV27, the J gene TRBJ1-2; D might be TRBD1 (5 bases). The CDR3 loop spans 15 amino acids. Looked up from germline, CDR1 is MNHEY and CDR2 is SMNVEV (reference sequence). Trimming shortened V by 5 bases and J by 0 bases, and 13 bases separated the two germline ends. CDR3 bases: TGTGCCAGCAGTCTCAACAGGTTATCTAACTATGGCTACACCTTC. Translation: CASSLNRLSNYGYTF.

This clonotype was detected ten times or more. This chain connects TRBV20-1 to TRBJ2-7; 11 bases match TRBD2. Looked up from germline, CDR1 is DFQATT and CDR2 is SNEGSKA (reference sequence). The J segment lost 5 bases and the V segment lost 5 bases, leaving 8 bases of the junction unmatched. This CDR3 contains 14 residues. The DNA for the CDR3 is TGCAGTGCTGGGGGTAGCGGGAGGGTCGACGAGCAGTACTTC. It translates to CSAGGSGRVDEQYF.

Points on this clonotype: At one of its ends the junction is not consistent with the germline gene, which may arise from a read error. The chain joins TRBV6-1 to TRBJ1-4, with D perhaps TRBD1 (6 bases). Germline values: CDR1 MNHNS, CDR2 SASEGT. The CDR3 totals 13 residues. The CDR3 DNA follows: TGTGCCAGCATGACAGGTAGTAATGAAAATCTGTTTTTT. Its protein is CASMTGSNENLFF.

The CDR3 loop reads CASSPPGKRYEQYF. In nucleotides, the CDR3 is TGTGCCAGCAGCCCACCTGGGAAACGATACGAGCAGTACTTC. The chain couples TRBV28 to TRBJ2-7; no reliable D call. The germline gives CDR1 MDHEN, CDR2 SYDVKM. Trimming stripped 6 bases from V and 4 bases from J, with 16 bases between. This CDR3 has 14 residues.

This clonotype was counted ten times or more. This chain uses TRBV11-2 with TRBJ2-1, with 11 bases lining up with TRBD2. The ends lost 6 bases at V and 4 bases at J; junction bases unmatched: 5. CDR3 length: 15 residues. Per the germline V gene, CDR1 is SGHAT and CDR2 is FQNNGV. The CDR3 DNA reads as TGTGCCAGCAGTCAGGGACTAGCGGAATACAATGAGCAGTTCTTC. Its translation is CASSQGLAEYNEQFF.

The chain links TRBV19 to TRBJ1-1; 8 bases are shared with TRBD1. Germline trimming cut 8 bases from V and 0 bases from J; bases unmatched to any gene: 2. CDR1 and CDR2 from the germline V gene are LNHDA and SQIVND (reference sequence). This CDR3 spans 13 amino acids. CDR3 in DNA: TGTGCCAGTGGGACAGGCATGAACACTGAAGCTTTCTTT. Protein: CASGTGMNTEAFF.

This clonotype was found many times. The chain couples TRBV7-2 to TRBJ2-7; D uncertain. Trimming pared 4 bases from V and 0 bases from J, leaving 10 bases between. The CDR3 is made up of 14 amino acids. Germline values: CDR1 SGHTA, CDR2 FQGNSA. DNA for the CDR3: TGTGCCAGCAGCTCCTCGAGCAGCTCCTACGAGCAGTACTTC. Translating it yields CASSSSSSSYEQYF.

The CDR3 loop is CSAREYGHARWSLHF. CDR3 nucleotide sequence: TGCAGTGCTAGAGAGTATGGACATGCCCGGTGGTCCCTCCACTTT. The rearrangement links TRBV20-1 to TRBJ1-6, with D perhaps TRBD1 (5 bases). The CDR3 is 15 residues long. Trimming cost V 0 bases and J 14 bases, with 20 bases left between them. Per germline, CDR1 DFQATT and CDR2 SNEGSKA (reference sequence).

The rearrangement joins TRBV7-3 to TRBJ2-1, with 8 bases aligning to TRBD2. The V gene's germline CDR1 is SGHTA and CDR2 FQGTGA. The J segment lost 6 bases and the V segment lost 1 base, leaving 17 bases of the junction unmatched. The CDR3 loop spans 19 amino acids. CDR3 amino acids: CASSLKGGVAGISRNEQFF. The CDR3 DNA is TGTGCCAGCAGCTTAAAAGGTGGAGTAGCGGGAATCTCCCGCAATGAGCAGTTCTTC.

This sequence joins TRBV4-1 and TRBJ1-1; D perhaps matches TRBD1 (6 bases). In germline, CDR1 is MGHRA, CDR2 YSYEKL. The V gene lost 1 base and the J gene lost 0 bases, with 12 bases spanning the gap. The CDR3 extends over 16 amino acids. CDR3 sequence: CASSQGTATLNTEAFF. CDR3 nucleotide sequence: TGCGCCAGCAGCCAAGGGACAGCAACCTTGAACACTGAAGCTTTCTTT.